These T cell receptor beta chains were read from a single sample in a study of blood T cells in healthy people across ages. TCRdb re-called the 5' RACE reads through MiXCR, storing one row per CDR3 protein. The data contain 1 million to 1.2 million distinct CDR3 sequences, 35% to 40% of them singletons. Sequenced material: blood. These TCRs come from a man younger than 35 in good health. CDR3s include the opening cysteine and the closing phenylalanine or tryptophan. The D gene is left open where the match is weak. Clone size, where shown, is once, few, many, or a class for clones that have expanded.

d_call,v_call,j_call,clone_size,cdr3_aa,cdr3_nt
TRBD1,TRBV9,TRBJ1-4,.,CASSAPMTGQDNEKLFF,TGTGCCAGCAGCGCTCCTATGACGGGACAGGATAATGAAAAACTGTTTTTT
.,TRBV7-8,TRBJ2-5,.,CASGLATPGDEQYF,TGTGCCAGCGGCTTAGCGACTCCCGGGGATGAGCAGTACTTC
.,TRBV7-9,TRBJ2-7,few,CASSLVPGVPYEQYF,TGTGCCAGCAGCTTAGTTCCAGGGGTCCCCTACGAGCAGTACTTC
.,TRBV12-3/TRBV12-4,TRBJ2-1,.,CASSSRGSRGEQFF,TGTGCCAGCAGTTCCCGGGGGTCCCGCGGCGAGCAGTTCTTC
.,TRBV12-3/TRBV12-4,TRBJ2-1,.,CASSPRVGGHEQFF,TGTGCCAGCAGCCCACGCGTCGGGGGCCATGAGCAGTTCTTC
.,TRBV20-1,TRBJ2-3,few,CSVPSAADTQYF,TGCAGTGTTCCTTCTGCGGCAGATACGCAGTATTTT
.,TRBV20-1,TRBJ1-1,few,CSASGPGQMNTEAFF,TGCAGTGCTAGCGGGCCGGGACAAATGAACACTGAAGCTTTCTTT
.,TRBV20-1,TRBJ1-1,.,CSARDSREGTEAFF,TGCAGTGCTAGAGACTCCAGGGAGGGCACTGAAGCTTTCTTT
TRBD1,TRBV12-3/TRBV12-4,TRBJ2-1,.,CAIRPGQVYNEQFF,TGTGCCATCAGGCCGGGACAGGTCTACAATGAGCAGTTCTTC
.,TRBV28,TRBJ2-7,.,CASSKDNSYEQYF,TGTGCCAGCAGCAAGGACAACTCCTACGAGCAGTACTTC
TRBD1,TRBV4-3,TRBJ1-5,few,CASSQDLGQGAGQPQHF,TGCGCCAGCAGCCAAGATCTGGGACAGGGGGCAGGGCAGCCCCAGCATTTT